The next 17 T cell receptor beta chains were all read from a single sample in a study of PD-1 blockade in classical Hodgkin lymphoma. Repertoires were generated with immunoSEQ multiplex PCR, while TCRdb's copy carries only in-frame clones and drops some. The repertoire includes some 24,000 clones, approximately 80% of them detected once, and 6.5% to 8% sits in the top ten. Each patient's relapse followed autologous stem cell transplantation, and brentuximab vedotin exposure varied. Sequenced here: peripheral blood mononuclear cells (PBMCs), sampled at baseline. Source of these receptors: a human donor with classical Hodgkin lymphoma.

V gene TRBV6-4 combines with J gene TRBJ2-1, with TRBD2 matching 10 bases. V lost 7 bases to trimming and J lost 0 bases; unmatched junction nucleotides: 9. This CDR3 region has 17 residues. Germline CDR1 MRHNA, CDR2 SNTAGT. The CDR3 is CASTKTSGRSSYNEQFF. DNA for the CDR3: TGTGCCAGCACCAAGACTAGCGGGCGGAGCTCCTACAATGAGCAGTTCTTC.

This chain links TRBV5-4 with TRBJ2-4; D perhaps matches TRBD2 (5 bases). The germline V gene encodes CDR1 SGHNT and CDR2 YYREEE (reference sequence). This CDR3 has 14 residues. V shed 7 bases and J shed 8 bases, with 19 bases lying between them. The CDR3 loop reads CASSNRLRGDIQYF. CDR3 DNA: TGTGCCAGCTCCAATCGGCTCCGGGGAGACATTCAGTACTTC.

The rearrangement uses TRBV25-1 and TRBJ2-1; D possibly corresponds to TRBD1 (5 bases). This CDR3 is 15 amino acids long. V dropped 6 bases and J dropped 2 bases, with 14 bases sitting between them. Germline assignment: CDR1 MGHDK and CDR2 SYGVNS. The CDR3 sequence is CASSSSRAPYNEQFF. The CDR3 coding sequence is TGTGCCAGCAGCTCGAGCAGGGCCCCCTACAATGAGCAGTTCTTC.

This clone was counted a single time. V usage is TRBV18 and J usage is TRBJ1-3, with D tentatively TRBD1 (6 bases). The CDR3 covers 16 residues. With 2 bases removed from V and 2 bases from J, the gap between germline ends came to 13 bases. Per the germline V gene, CDR1 is KGHSH and CDR2 is LQKENI. CDR3 protein: CASSPNPGEAGNTIYF. CDR3 in DNA: TGTGCCAGCTCACCAAATCCAGGGGAGGCTGGAAACACCATATATTTT.

The V gene is TRBV5-6, the J gene TRBJ2-7; 8 bases align to TRBD1. Germline assignment: CDR1 SGHDT and CDR2 YYEEEE. The CDR3 loop spans 14 amino acids. The ends lost 0 bases at V and 7 bases at J; junction bases unmatched: 6. DNA for the CDR3: TGTGCCAGCAGCTTGGGGACAGGGTTTATAGAGCAGTACTTC. Translation: CASSLGTGFIEQYF. The variable domain in full, with the rest retrieved from reference TRBV5-6 and TRBJ2-7, is DAGVTQSPTHLIKTRGQQVTLRCSPKSGHDTVSWYQQALGQGPQFIFQYYEEEERQRGNFPDRFSGHQFPNYSSELNVNALLLGDSALYLCASSLGTGFIEQYFGPGTRLTVT.

The V gene is TRBV2, the J gene TRBJ2-1; tentatively, D is TRBD1 or TRBD2 (5 bases each). Germline V CDR1 and CDR2: SNHLY, FYNNEI. The V and J ends lost 4 bases and 4 bases respectively, with 14 bases between them. The CDR3 has 15 residues. CDR3 in amino acids: CASSGGAGAYNEQFF. As DNA, the CDR3 is TGTGCCAGCAGTGGTGGGGCCGGGGCATACAATGAGCAGTTCTTC.

This clone was seen a few times. The chain joins TRBV4-3 to TRBJ1-4; no reliable D call. The CDR3 is made up of 14 amino acids. Germline V gives CDR1 LGHNA, CDR2 YSLEER. V was clipped by 0 bases and J by 8 bases, with 10 bases between them. The CDR3 nucleotides read TGCGCCAGCAGCCAAGAAAGGACGGACGAAAAACTGTTTTTT. This encodes CASSQERTDEKLFF.

This sequence joins TRBV2 and TRBJ1-5; TRBD1 matches at 8 bases. CDR1 SNHLY and CDR2 FYNNEI come from the germline V gene. V lost 5 bases and J lost 7; bases outside the gene matches: 10. CDR3 length: 15 amino acids. The CDR3 sequence is CASSNFGQGRQPQHF. CDR3 nucleotides: TGTGCCAGCAGTAACTTTGGACAGGGTAGGCAGCCCCAGCATTTT.

The chain carries TRBV7-2 and TRBJ2-7, with 10 bases fitting TRBD1. CDR1 SGHTA and CDR2 FQGNSA come from the germline V gene. V was clipped by 5 bases and J by 6 bases; unmatched bases: 1. The length of the CDR3 is 12 residues. As DNA, the CDR3 is TGTGCCAGCAGCCGGACAGGGGGCGAGCAGTACTTC. Translated, it gives CASSRTGGEQYF.

V gene TRBV7-2 combines with J gene TRBJ1-1, with D perhaps matching TRBD1 (5 bases). The CDR3 contains 14 residues. Deletions cut 2 bases from V and 0 bases from J, with 7 bases between. Germline CDR1 and CDR2: SGHTA and FQGNSA. The CDR3 here is CASSLRGVNTEAFF. Written as DNA, the CDR3 is TGTGCCAGCAGCTTACGGGGGGTGAACACTGAAGCTTTCTTT.

V usage is TRBV4-1 and J usage is TRBJ2-7; 8 nucleotides match TRBD1. V gave up 0 bases and J gave up 4 bases; unmatched junction bases: 2. CDR3 length: 14 residues. Per the germline V gene, CDR1 is MGHRA and CDR2 is YSYEKL. The CDR3, as DNA: TGCGCCAGCAGCCAAGACAGGGGGCCGTACGAGCAGTACTTC. It yields the protein CASSQDRGPYEQYF.

V usage is TRBV5-8 and J usage is TRBJ1-5; 7 bases are shared with TRBD1. V shed 0 bases, J shed 0 bases, and the junction held 9 bases outside the gene matches. CDR1 SGHTS and CDR2 YDEGEE come from the germline V gene. This CDR3 is built from 18 residues. The CDR3 nucleotides are TGTGCCAGCAGCTTGGGAGTGGGACAGCTATATAGCAATCAGCCCCAGCATTTT. Residues: CASSLGVGQLYSNQPQHF.

The V call is TRBV4-1, the J call TRBJ1-3; 8 bases fit TRBD1. The V gene end was trimmed by 1 base and the J gene end by 5 bases; junction bases not matched to a gene: 13. The CDR3 totals 18 residues. Germline lookup yields CDR1 MGHRA and CDR2 YSYEKL. The CDR3 nucleotides read TGCGCCAGCAGCCAAGGGACCCTCGGGACAGGCGAACGAAACACCATATATTTT. Protein sequence: CASSQGTLGTGERNTIYF.

J is TRBJ2-5 and V is TRBV28; D gene ambiguous. The V end was cut by 3 bases, the J end by 4 bases, with 12 bases between. CDR1 and CDR2 (germline): MDHEN, SYDVKM. The CDR3 loop spans 14 amino acids. Written as DNA, the CDR3 is TGTGCCAGCAGTTTTATGGGCGTTAGAGAGACCCAGTACTTC. The encoded protein is CASSFMGVRETQYF.

The V and J genes are TRBV13 and TRBJ2-3, with 13 bases fitting TRBD2. There are 16 residues in the CDR3. Germline V lookup: CDR1 PRHDT, CDR2 FYEKMQ (reference sequence). The J segment lost 4 bases and the V segment lost 4 bases, leaving 5 bases of the junction unmatched. The CDR3 protein is CASSSTGLAGSDTQYF. As DNA, the CDR3 is TGTGCCAGCAGCTCAACGGGACTAGCGGGGTCAGATACGCAGTATTTT.

This clone was counted between two and nine times. The chain is built from TRBV19 and TRBJ1-5; the D gene is possibly TRBD1 (6 bases). This CDR3 region has 16 residues. CDR1 and CDR2 (germline): LNHDA, SQIVND (reference sequence). V was shortened by 8 bases and J by 0 bases, with 17 bases between the two germline ends. The CDR3 region is CASSRGLGFSNQPQHF. The CDR3 bases are TGTGCCAGTTCCAGGGGTCTTGGTTTTAGCAATCAGCCCCAGCATTTT. Combining the CDR3 with reference TRBV19 and TRBJ1-5 gives the whole variable domain DGGITQSPKYLFRKEGQNVTLSCEQNLNHDAMYWYRQDPGQGLRLIYYSQIVNDFQKGDIAEGYSVSREKKESFPLTVTSAQKNPTAFYLCASSRGLGFSNQPQHFGDGTRLSIL.

The chain joins TRBV2 to TRBJ1-4, with D hard to call. Germline-derived CDR1 and CDR2 are SNHLY and FYNNEI. The CDR3 sequence is 12 residues long. V was trimmed by 3 bases and J by 6 bases, leaving 5 bases between them. The CDR3 DNA sequence: TGTGCCAGCAGTGACGTTGATGAAAAACTGTTTTTT. It is translated as CASSDVDEKLFF.